The sequence of this T cell receptor beta chain was determined in a study of blood T cell repertoires in COVID-19. Overall study context: The samples span acute and convalescent COVID-19 from the United States, Italy and Spain. Sample material is recorded as cDNA or gDNA derived from T cells, B-cell-depleted T cells, or PBMCs.

Original data processing: Using reference gene primer amplification, nucleated cell counts were estimated. The assay was immunoSEQ multiplex PCR, and TCRdb's table has in-frame clones only and misses some. V and J calls and clone size follow that table, whereas D and trimming were derived from the DNA. This repertoire shows under 200,000 clones, about four fifths found once; its top ten account for around 14%. Unmatched junction bases numbered 13, after V lost 5 bases and J lost 4 bases. This CDR3 comprises 16 residues. Per the germline V gene, CDR1 is SGHRS and CDR2 is YFSETQ. Sequencing was carried out using peripheral blood. The receptor was isolated from a man younger than 35 with active or convalescent COVID-19. The chain has TRBV5-1 and TRBJ2-3, with 7 bases fitting TRBD2. The CDR3 loop reads CASSRRSGAGADTQYF. CDR3 sequence (DNA): TGCGCCAGCAGTCGGAGAAGCGGGGCCGGAGCAGATACGCAGTATTTT. The complete variable domain, with remaining parts taken from reference TRBV5-1 and TRBJ2-3, reads KAGVTQTPRYLIKTRGQQVTLSCSPISGHRSVSWYQQTPGQGLQFLFEYFSETQRNKGNFPGRFSGRQFSNSRSEMNVSTLELGDSALYLCASSRRSGAGADTQYFGPGTRLTVL.